This is a list of T cell receptor beta chains from one sample in a study of control samples from healthy donors and cancer patients. Sequenced by immunoSEQ multiplex PCR; TCRdb stores in-frame clones only, minus some. The data show over 30,000 clones, with approximately 86% seen just once and under 2% held by the top ten. The specimen was PBMCs. The source of these receptors is a woman between 40 and 50 years old with lung cancer. The CDR3 runs from the conserved cysteine through the conserved F or W. The order of the fields is clone size, V gene, D gene, J gene, CDR3 protein, CDR3 DNA. A D gene is named only where the DNA matches it firmly. Where a row states a size, it is once, few, many or the class of an expanded clone; other rows omit it.

few	TRBV5-1	.	TRBJ1-4	CASSSPGDNEKLFF	TGCGCCAGCAGCTCCCCGGGGGATAATGAAAAACTGTTTTTT
.	TRBV19	.	TRBJ1-2	CASSSDPTAANYGYTF	TGTGCCAGTAGTAGTGACCCGACAGCCGCTAACTATGGCTACACCTTC
once	TRBV9	TRBD2	TRBJ2-2	CASSVPASGGSGELFF	TGTGCCAGCAGCGTTCCGGCTAGCGGGGGGTCCGGGGAGCTGTTTTTT
.	TRBV2	.	TRBJ1-1	CATIEEGLLEAFF	TGTGCCACCATAGAGGAAGGGCTACTTGAAGCTTTCTTT
.	TRBV13	.	TRBJ2-7	CASSLGVREQYF	TGTGCCAGCAGCTTAGGGGTCCGGGAGCAGTACTTC
.	TRBV7-8	.	TRBJ2-7	CASSLGLGRSYEQYF	TGTGCCAGCAGCTTAGGTCTGGGGCGATCCTACGAGCAGTACTTC
.	TRBV5-1	.	TRBJ2-6	CASSFGDGANVLTF	TGCGCCAGCAGCTTTGGGGACGGGGCCAACGTCCTGACTTTC
few	TRBV5-1	.	TRBJ1-5	CASSTDGGNQPQHF	TGCGCCAGCAGCACCGACGGGGGAAATCAGCCCCAGCATTTT
.	TRBV30	.	TRBJ2-2	CAWSRFAGELFF	TGTGCCTGGAGTCGATTCGCCGGGGAGCTGTTTTTT
.	TRBV15	TRBD2	TRBJ2-1	CATRPVDSGGLYNEQFF	TGTGCCACCAGACCTGTGGATAGCGGGGGTTTATACAATGAGCAGTTCTTC
.	TRBV7-8	TRBD1	TRBJ1-2	CASSLGQEDGYTF	TGTGCCAGCAGCTTGGGACAGGAGGATGGCTACACCTTC
.	TRBV6-4	.	TRBJ2-2	CASSGTDTGELFF	TGTGCCAGCAGTGGGACGGACACCGGGGAGCTGTTTTTT
.	TRBV9	.	TRBJ1-2	CASSATGSSGYTF	TGTGCCAGCAGCGCCACAGGGAGTAGTGGCTACACCTTC
.	TRBV12-3/TRBV12-4	TRBD1	TRBJ1-6	CASSSDRVRPLHF	TGTGCCAGCAGTTCAGACAGGGTGAGACCCCTCCACTTT
.	TRBV7-9	.	TRBJ1-1	CASSSPQVMNTEAFF	TGTGCCAGCAGCTCCCCCCAAGTCATGAACACTGAAGCTTTCTTT
.	TRBV4-2	.	TRBJ1-4	CASSQDFDTDANEKLFF	TGTGCCAGCAGCCAAGATTTTGATACAGACGCTAATGAAAAACTGTTTTTT
.	TRBV19	.	TRBJ2-1	CASSMTGGGEQFF	TGTGCCAGTAGTATGACAGGCGGCGGTGAGCAGTTCTTC
.	TRBV28	TRBD2	TRBJ2-7	CASSLGLAGLYEQYF	TGTGCCAGCAGTCTTGGACTAGCGGGGTTATACGAGCAGTACTTC
.	TRBV5-6	.	TRBJ1-2	CASSLVLGGGYTF	TGTGCCAGCAGCTTGGTTTTGGGGGGCGGCTACACCTTC
.	TRBV7-9	.	TRBJ1-4	CASSLYQASTNEKLFF	TGTGCCAGCAGCTTATACCAGGCCTCAACTAATGAAAAACTGTTTTTT
.	TRBV19	TRBD2	TRBJ2-1	CASSMGGGAYNEQFF	TGTGCCAGTAGTATGGGCGGGGGGGCCTACAATGAGCAGTTCTTC
.	TRBV25-1	.	TRBJ1-3	CASSGGRGNTIYF	TGTGCCAGCAGTGGAGGGAGAGGAAACACCATATATTTT
.	TRBV24-1	.	TRBJ2-7	CATSDWDGYEQYF	TGTGCCACCAGTGACTGGGACGGGTACGAGCAGTACTTC
once	TRBV9	.	TRBJ1-2	CASSVSGAGGYTF	TGTGCCAGCAGCGTATCGGGGGCCGGGGGCTACACCTTC
.	TRBV25-1	TRBD1	TRBJ1-3	CASSEFGTGNGNTIYF	TGTGCCAGCAGTGAATTCGGGACAGGGAATGGAAACACCATATATTTT
.	TRBV5-4	.	TRBJ2-7	CASSLVSAEQYF	TGTGCCAGCAGCTTGGTGTCAGCCGAGCAGTACTTC
.	TRBV12-3/TRBV12-4	.	TRBJ2-1	CASSGGPGDEQFF	TGTGCCAGCAGCGGGGGGCCGGGCGATGAGCAGTTCTTC
.	TRBV7-2	TRBD1	TRBJ1-1	CASSLDRGTEAFF	TGTGCCAGCAGCTTGGACAGGGGCACTGAAGCTTTCTTT
.	TRBV7-8	TRBD1	TRBJ1-5	CASSLGRTGYQPQHF	TGTGCCAGCAGCTTAGGCCGGACAGGGTATCAGCCCCAGCATTTT